A single sample is the source of the 29 T cell receptor beta chains below, sequenced in a study of OX40 agonist ivuxolimab in advanced cancers. Sequenced by immunoSEQ multiplex PCR; TCRdb stores in-frame clones only, minus some. The data show roughly 70,000 clones, with approximately 81% seen just once and approximately 1% held by the top ten. Sequenced here: CD4+ or CD8+ T cells sorted from blood, sampled in a trial of the OX40 agonist ivuxolimab. The receptors come from an adult with an advanced solid tumor such as melanoma, head and neck, liver or kidney cancer.

The rearrangement joins TRBV7-8 to TRBJ1-5, with 9 nucleotides matching TRBD1. The germline gives CDR1 SGHVS, CDR2 FQNEAQ. Unmatched junction bases numbered 12, after V lost 2 bases and J lost 7 bases. CDR3 length: 17 residues. The CDR3 sequence is CASSLFVRGQGRQPQHF. For the CDR3, the DNA is TGTGCCAGCAGCTTATTTGTGAGAGGACAGGGGAGACAGCCCCAGCATTTT. Looking up the rest from reference TRBV7-8 and TRBJ1-5 gives the full variable domain: GAGVSQSPRYKVAKRGQDVALRCDPISGHVSLFWYQQALGQGPEFLTYFQNEAQLDKSGLPSDRFFAERPEGSVSTLKIQRTQQEDSAVYLCASSLFVRGQGRQPQHFGDGTRLSIL.

The chain couples TRBV5-1 to TRBJ2-5, with TRBD1 matching 10 bases. This CDR3 region has 14 residues. J was trimmed by 5 bases and V by 4 bases; bases with no gene match: 5. The germline gives CDR1 SGHRS, CDR2 YFSETQ. The CDR3 spells CASSGGTGVETQYF. Written as DNA, the CDR3 is TGCGCCAGCAGCGGGGGGACAGGGGTCGAGACCCAGTACTTC.

This rearrangement joins TRBV7-8 to TRBJ1-5; D gene unclear. Trimming stripped 0 bases from V and 0 bases from J, with 9 bases between. The CDR3 covers 16 residues. Germline loops: CDR1 SGHVS, CDR2 FQNEAQ. Here the CDR3 reads CASSLAAAYSNQPQHF. In DNA, the CDR3 is TGTGCCAGCAGCTTAGCGGCGGCATATAGCAATCAGCCCCAGCATTTT.

The genes are TRBV5-1 and TRBJ1-5; D uncertain. Germline V lookup: CDR1 SGHRS, CDR2 YFSETQ. V lost 4 bases and J lost 1, with 12 bases in between. The CDR3 is made up of 15 amino acids. In DNA form, the CDR3 reads TGCGCCAGCAGCGTTGGGGAGAGGAGCAATCAGCCCCAGCATTTT. Amino acid sequence: CASSVGERSNQPQHF.

The CDR3 spells CASSLSKGGSQPQHF. The CDR3 coding sequence is TGTGCCAGCAGCTTATCAAAAGGGGGCAGCCAGCCCCAGCATTTT. The rearrangement joins TRBV7-8 to TRBJ1-5, with 7 bases aligning to TRBD1. CDR1 is SGHVS and CDR2 is FQNEAQ in the germline V gene. V gave up 2 bases and J gave up 7 bases; unmatched junction bases: 8. This CDR3 is 15 amino acids long.

The chain joins TRBV4-2 to TRBJ2-7; maybe TRBD1 (6 bases). V shed 1 base and J shed 0 bases, with 10 bases lying between them. CDR1 and CDR2 (germline): LGHNA, YNFKEQ. CDR3 length: 15 amino acids. For the CDR3, the DNA is TGTGCCAGCAGCCAAGCGGACAGTACCTCCTACGAGCAGTACTTC. Its translation is CASSQADSTSYEQYF.

The chain has TRBV19 and TRBJ1-2, with 9 bases that match TRBD1. Losses at the gene ends were 6 bases for V and 4 bases for J; bases not matched to a gene: 9. The germline gives CDR1 LNHDA, CDR2 SQIVND (reference sequence). There are 15 residues in the CDR3. The CDR3 DNA is TGTGCCAGTAGACCCCGACAGGGGGGTGGCTATGGCTACACCTTC. Its translation is CASRPRQGGGYGYTF.

A few counts support this clone. This sequence joins TRBV18 and TRBJ1-6; D gene uncertain. Per germline, CDR1 KGHSH and CDR2 LQKENI. Trimming removed 2 bases at V and 8 bases at J, with 7 bases between. The CDR3 runs to 13 residues. This CDR3 is CASSPGIDSPLHF. CDR3 sequence (DNA): TGTGCCAGCTCACCAGGGATCGATTCACCCCTCCACTTT.

This clone appeared a few times. The chain has TRBV19 and TRBJ1-1, with D perhaps TRBD1 (5 bases). Trimming pared 6 bases from V and 5 bases from J, leaving 16 bases between. This CDR3 is 14 amino acids long. The V gene's germline CDR1 is LNHDA and CDR2 SQIVND (reference sequence). CDR3 DNA: TGTGCCAGTAGAACCTCCTATGAGGGGACTGAAGCTTTCTTT. Protein product: CASRTSYEGTEAFF.

The chain joins TRBV5-5 to TRBJ2-1, with 7 bases aligning to TRBD1. The CDR3 extends over 15 amino acids. Germline CDR1 is SGHKS and CDR2 is YYEKEE (reference sequence). V gave up 0 bases and J gave up 2 bases; unmatched junction bases: 2. CDR3 bases: TGTGCCAGCAGCTTGGGGGGACAGCCCTACAATGAGCAGTTCTTC. Translated, it gives CASSLGGQPYNEQFF.

The J gene is TRBJ2-5, the V gene TRBV19, with 7 bases identical to TRBD1. The germline V gene encodes CDR1 LNHDA and CDR2 SQIVND (reference sequence). CDR3 size: 16 residues. Losses at the gene ends were 3 bases for V and 5 bases for J; bases not matched to a gene: 12. This CDR3 reads CASSIQGQRGSETQYF. CDR3 nucleotide sequence: TGTGCCAGTAGTATTCAGGGACAGAGAGGATCGGAGACCCAGTACTTC.

The chain is built from TRBV15 and TRBJ2-3; D may be TRBD2 (6 bases). The CDR3 covers 14 residues. CDR1 and CDR2 (germline): LNHNV, YYDKDF (reference sequence). Trimming removed 3 bases at V and 6 bases at J, with 13 bases between. CDR3 residues: CATSRGEEGDTQYF. CDR3 coding DNA: TGTGCCACCAGCAGGGGGGAGGAAGGGGATACGCAGTATTTT.

This sequence joins TRBV28 and TRBJ1-2; D ambiguous. Germline V gene sequence: CDR1 MDHEN, CDR2 SYDVKM. V dropped 7 bases and J dropped 3 bases, with 18 bases sitting between them. The CDR3 runs to 15 residues. CDR3 sequence reads: CASTLSPSGYYGYTF. In nucleotides, the CDR3 is TGTGCCAGCACCCTAAGTCCCTCGGGGTACTATGGCTACACCTTC.

The chain carries TRBV6-6 and TRBJ2-3; 10 nucleotides line up with TRBD2. Germline trimming cut 6 bases from V and 5 bases from J; bases unmatched to any gene: 11. CDR1 MNHNY and CDR2 SVGAGI come from the germline V gene (reference sequence). The CDR3 extends over 16 amino acids. CDR3 DNA: TGTGCCAGCAGGCCCGGGCCAGCGGGGGGGTTAGATACGCAGTATTTT. Translated: CASRPGPAGGLDTQYF.

This clone has just one count. This chain joins TRBV18 and TRBJ2-5, with D possibly being TRBD1 (7 bases). The CDR3 runs 17 residues. Looked up from germline, CDR1 is KGHSH and CDR2 is LQKENI. V lost 1 base to trimming and J lost 1 base, with 16 bases between them. CDR3 protein: CASSPRVRGTAQETQYF. For the CDR3, the DNA is TGTGCCAGCTCACCACGGGTTCGGGGGACAGCCCAAGAGACCCAGTACTTC.

The V call is TRBV5-1, the J call TRBJ2-1; D uncertain. Trimming cost V 4 bases and J 5 bases, with 13 bases left between them. CDR1 and CDR2 (germline): SGHRS, YFSETQ. The CDR3 runs 14 residues. CDR3 DNA sequence: TGCGCCAGCAGCAGCGCACGGATTCACAATGAGCAGTTCTTC. This gives the protein CASSSARIHNEQFF.

The table lists this clone with a few counts. This sample includes further DNA sequences coding for the same CDR3. The genes are TRBV7-2 and TRBJ2-5; D possibly corresponds to TRBD2 (6 bases). The length of the CDR3 is 13 residues. Trimming removed 3 bases from V and 2 bases from J, with 7 bases in between. Germline V gene data show CDR1 as SGHTA and CDR2 as FQGNSA. CDR3 bases: TGTGCCAGCAGCTTCAGCGGGCAAGAGACCCAGTACTTC. It is translated as CASSFSGQETQYF.

This clone was seen only once. The chain uses TRBV7-8 and TRBJ2-2, with 7 bases fitting TRBD2. Looked up from germline, CDR1 is SGHVS and CDR2 is FQNEAQ. The ends lost 3 bases at V and 4 bases at J; junction bases unmatched: 20. The CDR3 loop spans 20 amino acids. The CDR3 protein is CASSFKAGDKDRDLTGELFF. CDR3 sequence (DNA): TGTGCCAGCAGCTTTAAGGCGGGGGATAAGGACCGAGATCTCACCGGGGAGCTGTTTTTT. Full variable domain (missing parts from reference TRBV7-8 and TRBJ2-2): GAGVSQSPRYKVAKRGQDVALRCDPISGHVSLFWYQQALGQGPEFLTYFQNEAQLDKSGLPSDRFFAERPEGSVSTLKIQRTQQEDSAVYLCASSFKAGDKDRDLTGELFFGEGSRLTVL.

The chain has TRBV7-9 and TRBJ2-7; 9 bases fit TRBD1. Looked up from germline, CDR1 is SEHNR and CDR2 is FQNEAQ (reference sequence). With V trimmed by 5 bases and J by 2 bases, 7 bases remained unmatched. The CDR3 has 15 residues. Written as DNA, the CDR3 is TGTGCCAGCAGCCGACAGGGGGGTGGCCCCTACGAGCAGTACTTC. Its translation: CASSRQGGGPYEQYF.

The rearrangement links TRBV27 to TRBJ2-2; 11 bases are shared with TRBD1. The CDR3 contains 15 residues. V was clipped by 4 bases and J by 5 bases; unmatched bases: 3. CDR1 is MNHEY, CDR2 SMNVEV, per germline (reference sequence). The CDR3 bases are TGTGCCAGCAGTTACGGGACAGGGGGGACCGGGGAGCTGTTTTTT. It specifies CASSYGTGGTGELFF.

This clone was observed a handful of times. In DNA form, the CDR3 reads TGTGCCAGCAGCCCCACCAGGACAGACCTCTTAGACTACACCTTC. The encoded protein is CASSPTRTDLLDYTF. The rearrangement links TRBV7-9 to TRBJ1-2; possible D gene TRBD1, 6 bases. Germline CDR1 and CDR2: SEHNR and FQNEAQ (reference sequence). Trimming took off 5 bases at V and 10 bases at J, with 23 bases between the two ends. This CDR3 spans 15 amino acids.

This clone was recorded once. As DNA, the CDR3 is TGTGCCAGCAGCTTAGGAGGGGGCCCCTACGAGCAGTACTTC. This translates into CASSLGGGPYEQYF. V gene TRBV7-6 combines with J gene TRBJ2-7; 7 nucleotides agree with TRBD1. The CDR3 is 14 amino acids. Unmatched junction bases numbered 2, after V lost 1 base and J lost 2 bases. Per the germline V gene, CDR1 is SGHVS and CDR2 is FNYEAQ.

The chain employs TRBV25-1 and TRBJ2-1; D not certain. Germline V gene data show CDR1 as MGHDK and CDR2 as SYGVNS. This CDR3 is built from 11 residues. V lost 11 bases to trimming and J lost 4 bases, with 9 bases between them. CDR3 coding DNA: TGTGCCTGTTCACTTTACAATGAGCAGTTCTTC. Protein: CACSLYNEQFF.

The chain uses TRBV7-8 and TRBJ2-3; D not resolved. The CDR3 has 16 residues. Germline-derived CDR1 and CDR2 are SGHVS and FQNEAQ. Trimming shortened V by 4 bases and J by 0 bases, and 14 bases separated the two germline ends. CDR3 region: CASSWITAFSTDTQYF. CDR3 nucleotides: TGTGCCAGCAGCTGGATCACCGCTTTTAGCACAGATACGCAGTATTTT.

The gene calls are TRBV6-1 and TRBJ2-7; no clear D gene. The CDR3 totals 11 residues. Germline CDR1 reads MNHNS; CDR2 reads SASEGT. The V end lost 6 bases, the J end lost 6 bases, and 9 bases lay between the germline ends. CDR3 bases: TGTGCCAGCAGCCTCGGACCCGAGCAGTACTTC. The encoded protein is CASSLGPEQYF.

The genes are TRBV5-1 and TRBJ2-2; no reliable D call. Trimming removed 2 bases at V and 6 bases at J, with 2 bases between. The CDR3 runs 11 residues. Germline V CDR1 and CDR2: SGHRS, YFSETQ. The CDR3 protein is CASSFPGELFF. The CDR3 DNA reads TGCGCCAGCAGCTTTCCCGGGGAGCTGTTTTTT.

This chain uses TRBV28 with TRBJ1-2; tentatively, D is TRBD1 (5 bases). The CDR3 totals 14 residues. The ends were cut back, 3 bases at V and 2 bases at J, with 10 bases in the middle. Germline CDR1 MDHEN, CDR2 SYDVKM. The CDR3 DNA reads as TGTGCCAGCAGTTTCGGGGGGAGGAACTATGGCTACACCTTC. Amino acid sequence: CASSFGGRNYGYTF.

This sequence joins TRBV5-5 and TRBJ1-1; D may be TRBD1 (5 bases). CDR3 length: 14 amino acids. The V gene's germline CDR1 is SGHKS and CDR2 YYEKEE (reference sequence). V was clipped by 5 bases and J by 7 bases, with 18 bases between them. The CDR3 DNA follows: TGTGCCAGCAGGGTCTCGGAGCTAAGGGGTGAAGCTTTCTTT. This encodes CASRVSELRGEAFF. Based on the CDR3 plus reference TRBV5-5 and TRBJ1-1, the full variable domain is DAGVTQSPTHLIKTRGQQVTLRCSPISGHKSVSWYQQVLGQGPQFIFQYYEKEERGRGNFPDRFSARQFPNYSSELNVNALLLGDSALYLCASRVSELRGEAFFGQGTRLTVV.

The sample holds one count of this clone. The rearrangement links TRBV5-5 to TRBJ2-5; no definite D call. V lost 0 bases and J lost 4, with 4 bases in between. This CDR3 has 12 residues. Germline V gene data show CDR1 as SGHKS and CDR2 as YYEKEE (reference sequence). Written as DNA, the CDR3 is TGTGCCAGCAGCTTGGCCGGAGAGACCCAGTACTTC. This codes for CASSLAGETQYF.